The 25 T cell receptor beta chains given below trace back to one sample, sequenced in a study of T cell clonotyping in hematopoietic cell transplantation. Sequencing was performed with immunoSEQ multiplex PCR; in TCRdb, only in-frame clones are kept and a portion is missing. This sample carries tens of thousands of clones, almost 97% of them seen once, and the ten largest clones take under 2%. As for time point: recipient sample about 28 days before transplant, after cytoreduction. Sample: peripheral blood mononuclear cells, taken before stem cell transplant. The receptors originated from a woman aged 45 to 65 with acute myeloid leukemia. Some clones in this sample may be carry-over from other donors' samples.

The chain recombines TRBV2 with TRBJ1-1; maybe TRBD1 (5 bases). Germline CDR1 and CDR2: SNHLY and FYNNEI. Trimming cost V 7 bases and J 0 bases, with 12 bases left between them. This CDR3 has 14 residues. This CDR3 is CASKRQFLNTEAFF. CDR3 DNA: TGTGCCAGCAAACGACAGTTTTTGAACACTGAAGCTTTCTTT.

This clone was observed a single time. This chain uses TRBV28 with TRBJ2-1; D gene uncertain. V was trimmed by 8 bases and J by 2 bases, leaving 19 bases between them. CDR3 length: 16 residues. Germline values: CDR1 MDHEN, CDR2 SYDVKM. This CDR3 is CASRTYHLGTYNEQFF. In DNA form, the CDR3 reads TGTGCCAGCCGCACCTACCATCTCGGAACCTACAATGAGCAGTTCTTC.

V is TRBV5-1 and J is TRBJ1-2; TRBD1 matches at 7 bases. The V and J ends lost 0 bases and 2 bases, in that order; junction bases with no gene match: 1. The CDR3 sequence is 14 residues long. CDR1 SGHRS and CDR2 YFSETQ come from the germline V gene. The CDR3 DNA reads as TGCGCCAGCAGCTTGGTGACAGGGAACTATGGCTACACCTTC. The encoded protein is CASSLVTGNYGYTF. The full variable domain, its missing parts supplied by reference TRBV5-1 and TRBJ1-2, is KAGVTQTPRYLIKTRGQQVTLSCSPISGHRSVSWYQQTPGQGLQFLFEYFSETQRNKGNFPGRFSGRQFSNSRSEMNVSTLELGDSALYLCASSLVTGNYGYTFGSGTRLTVV.

The gene calls are TRBV2 and TRBJ2-2; a weak D match, TRBD1 (6 bases). The CDR3 totals 14 residues. Deletions cut 6 bases from V and 2 bases from J, with 10 bases between. From germline, CDR1 is SNHLY and CDR2 FYNNEI. The CDR3 spells CASRVQGNTGELFF. The CDR3 bases are TGTGCCAGCAGAGTACAGGGAAACACCGGGGAGCTGTTTTTT.

This sequence joins TRBV27 and TRBJ1-6, with D unclear. CDR3 length equals 17 residues. Trimming took 2 bases from V and 0 from J, leaving 11 bases between them. The germline gives CDR1 MNHEY, CDR2 SMNVEV (reference sequence). The CDR3 protein is CASSLRQPSSYNSPLHF. Written as DNA, the CDR3 is TGTGCCAGCAGTTTAAGGCAGCCTAGCTCCTATAATTCACCCCTCCACTTT.

V gene TRBV19 combines with J gene TRBJ1-5, with a possible D match to TRBD1 (5 bases). Looked up from germline, CDR1 is LNHDA and CDR2 is SQIVND (reference sequence). This CDR3 is built from 13 residues. V was shortened by 5 bases and J by 9 bases, with 14 bases between the two germline ends. The CDR3 reads CASSSGEVVPQHF. CDR3 in DNA: TGTGCCAGTAGTTCGGGGGAGGTCGTGCCCCAGCATTTT.

The table lists this clone with a count of one. The gene calls are TRBV5-1 and TRBJ2-3; 10 nucleotides match TRBD1. This CDR3 spans 15 amino acids. V was clipped by 0 bases and J by 5 bases; unmatched bases: 3. Germline V lookup: CDR1 SGHRS, CDR2 YFSETQ. CDR3 region: CASSLGGQGLDTQYF. The DNA of the CDR3 is TGCGCCAGCAGCTTGGGGGGACAGGGGTTAGATACGCAGTATTTT.

The chain combines TRBV15 with TRBJ1-5, with 7 bases matching TRBD1. Trimming at V came to 3 bases and at J to 4 bases, leaving 6 bases not matched to a gene. CDR1 and CDR2 from the germline V gene are LNHNV and YYDKDF (reference sequence). The length of the CDR3 is 15 residues. CDR3 nucleotide sequence: TGTGCCACCAGCAGTTCTGGGACAGCGAATCAGCCCCAGCATTTT. Encoded protein: CATSSSGTANQPQHF.

The V and J genes are TRBV29-1 and TRBJ2-3, with no clear D. Germline V gene data show CDR1 as SQVTM and CDR2 as ANQGSEA. The CDR3 spans 14 residues. V gave up 7 bases and J gave up 2 bases, with 16 bases separating them. The DNA of the CDR3 is TGCAGCGCCTCATACTTTGGGAACACAGATACGCAGTATTTT. Protein: CSASYFGNTDTQYF.

The gene calls are TRBV19 and TRBJ2-2, with 8 bases fitting TRBD1. V trimming: 4 bases; J trimming: 5 bases; junction bases outside the gene matches: 3. CDR1 LNHDA and CDR2 SQIVND come from the germline V gene (reference sequence). This CDR3 has 14 residues. The DNA for the CDR3 is TGTGCCAGTAGTAGGACAGGGAGGACCGGGGAGCTGTTTTTT. The encoded protein is CASSRTGRTGELFF.

V and J are TRBV5-1 and TRBJ2-5, with 9 bases aligning to TRBD1. Germline V lookup: CDR1 SGHRS, CDR2 YFSETQ. This CDR3 is 15 amino acids long. After removal of 4 bases from V and 1 base from J, the junction contained 5 bases not matched to a gene. Here the CDR3 DNA reads TGCGCCAGCAGCGGACTACAGGGGGCCCAAGAGACCCAGTACTTC. It translates to CASSGLQGAQETQYF.

The table lists this clone with a count of one. This rearrangement joins TRBV2 to TRBJ1-2; tentatively, D is TRBD1 (5 bases). The V end lost 8 bases, the J end lost 4 bases, and 17 bases lay between the germline ends. The CDR3 has 14 amino acids. The germline gives CDR1 SNHLY, CDR2 FYNNEI. CDR3 sequence: CASDLPGVGYGYTF. The CDR3 DNA sequence: TGTGCCAGCGACCTACCGGGGGTCGGCTATGGCTACACCTTC.

CDR3 DNA: TGTGCCAGCAGCGTCTTTTCGGGGGCCGCCTACAATGAGCAGTTCTTC. Its translation is CASSVFSGAAYNEQFF. The V and J genes are TRBV9 and TRBJ2-1; D might be TRBD1 or TRBD2, each matching 6 bases. The V gene's germline CDR1 is SGDLS and CDR2 YYNGEE. This CDR3 comprises 16 residues. V shed 2 bases and J shed 2 bases, with 14 bases lying between them.

The chain employs TRBV28 and TRBJ2-3; TRBD1 or TRBD2 may be the D gene (5 bases each). Trimming stripped 3 bases from V and 5 bases from J, with 12 bases between. CDR1 and CDR2 (germline): MDHEN, SYDVKM. This CDR3 has 14 residues. CDR3: CASSFGGGGDTQYF. The CDR3 nucleotides are TGTGCCAGCAGTTTTGGGGGTGGGGGAGATACGCAGTATTTT.

CDR3 loop: CASSYWQGANGYTF. The CDR3 DNA reads TGTGCCAGCAGTTACTGGCAGGGGGCAAATGGCTACACCTTC. The gene calls are TRBV6-5 and TRBJ1-2; TRBD1 aligns across 8 bases. This CDR3 has 14 amino acids. Germline V gene data show CDR1 as MNHEY and CDR2 as SVGAGI. Trimming cost V 1 base and J 6 bases; bases outside gene matches: 4.

V and J are TRBV28 and TRBJ2-7; D is unresolved. Germline CDR1 is MDHEN and CDR2 is SYDVKM. The length of the CDR3 is 15 residues. V was trimmed by 2 bases and J by 0 bases, leaving 11 bases between them. CDR3: CASSLPSVSSYEQYF. The CDR3 DNA reads as TGTGCCAGCAGTTTACCCAGCGTGAGCTCCTACGAGCAGTACTTC.

This chain uses TRBV28 with TRBJ2-7; the match to TRBD2 covers 8 bases. J lost 7 bases, V lost 6 bases, and 14 bases had no gene match. This CDR3 comprises 15 residues. Germline V gives CDR1 MDHEN, CDR2 SYDVKM. The CDR3 loop is CASSPLRGVRLEQYF. CDR3 in DNA: TGTGCCAGCAGCCCTTTGCGGGGGGTTCGCCTAGAGCAGTACTTC.

The chain uses TRBV5-1 and TRBJ2-7; D is ambiguous. Trimming pared 1 base from V and 6 bases from J, leaving 8 bases between. The CDR3 is made up of 12 amino acids. Germline CDR1 reads SGHRS; CDR2 reads YFSETQ. The CDR3 sequence: CASSLLDGEQYF. In DNA form, the CDR3 reads TGCGCCAGCAGCTTGTTAGACGGCGAGCAGTACTTC.

This clone is a singleton in its sample. Other DNA sequences in the same sample also yield this CDR3. The rearrangement links TRBV11-1 to TRBJ1-5, with 9 bases fitting TRBD1. V gave up 5 bases and J gave up 2 bases; unmatched junction bases: 1. The CDR3 loop spans 14 amino acids. Germline loops: CDR1 SGHAT, CDR2 FQDESV (reference sequence). In DNA, the CDR3 is TGTGCCAGCAGCCGGACAGGGGGCAATCAGCCCCAGCATTTT. Encoded protein: CASSRTGGNQPQHF.

This rearrangement joins TRBV7-2 to TRBJ2-6; D not certain. The CDR3 covers 15 residues. The germline gives CDR1 SGHTA, CDR2 FQGNSA. Trimming took off 8 bases at V and 0 bases at J, with 11 bases between the two ends. The CDR3 spells CASELTPSGANVLTF. The DNA of the CDR3 is TGTGCCAGCGAATTAACTCCCTCTGGGGCCAACGTCCTGACTTTC.

The gene calls are TRBV2 and TRBJ2-4; 11 nucleotides agree with TRBD1. The CDR3 length is 16 residues. After removal of 3 bases from V and 2 bases from J, the junction contained 3 bases not matched to a gene. Germline CDR1 and CDR2: SNHLY and FYNNEI. CDR3 nucleotides: TGTGCCAGCAGTGACGGACAGGGGGCTTCCAAAAACATTCAGTACTTC. Its protein is CASSDGQGASKNIQYF.

V is TRBV1 and J is TRBJ2-7; no DNA check was done on the table's D call, TRBD2. TRBV1 is described as a pseudogene. The CDR3 covers 17 residues. CDR3 coding DNA: TGCACCAGCAGCCAAGCCGGCTTAGCGGCTCCCTCCTACGAGCAGTACTTC. Its protein is CTSSQAGLAAPSYEQYF.

A note on this clone: The sample has other DNA sequences that encode this CDR3 too. The chain couples TRBV9 to TRBJ2-3, with 10 bases aligning to TRBD2. CDR3 size: 16 residues. J was trimmed by 1 base and V by 0 bases; bases with no gene match: 2. CDR1 is SGDLS, CDR2 YYNGEE, per germline. Here the CDR3 reads CASSVVLAGGTDTQYF. DNA for the CDR3: TGTGCCAGCAGCGTAGTCCTAGCGGGAGGCACAGATACGCAGTATTTT. Filled out from reference TRBV9 and TRBJ2-3, the complete variable domain reads DSGVTQTPKHLITATGQRVTLRCSPRSGDLSVYWYQQSLDQGLQFLIQYYNGEERAKGNILERFSAQQFPDLHSELNLSSLELGDSALYFCASSVVLAGGTDTQYFGPGTRLTVL.

The rearrangement links TRBV2 to TRBJ2-7, with D hard to call. V lost 3 bases, J lost 3 bases, and 6 bases lay in between. CDR3 length: 12 amino acids. CDR1 and CDR2 (germline): SNHLY, FYNNEI. As DNA, the CDR3 is TGTGCCAGCAGTGAGGCATACTACGAGCAGTACTTC. Encoded protein: CASSEAYYEQYF.

V usage is TRBV2 and J usage is TRBJ2-6, with a weak D call TRBD1 (5 bases). This CDR3 spans 16 amino acids. Germline CDR1 and CDR2: SNHLY and FYNNEI. V was clipped by 4 bases and J by 4 bases, with 14 bases between them. The CDR3 is CASSVTGLAGANVLTF. CDR3 bases: TGTGCCAGCAGTGTCACAGGTTTAGCCGGGGCCAACGTCCTGACTTTC.